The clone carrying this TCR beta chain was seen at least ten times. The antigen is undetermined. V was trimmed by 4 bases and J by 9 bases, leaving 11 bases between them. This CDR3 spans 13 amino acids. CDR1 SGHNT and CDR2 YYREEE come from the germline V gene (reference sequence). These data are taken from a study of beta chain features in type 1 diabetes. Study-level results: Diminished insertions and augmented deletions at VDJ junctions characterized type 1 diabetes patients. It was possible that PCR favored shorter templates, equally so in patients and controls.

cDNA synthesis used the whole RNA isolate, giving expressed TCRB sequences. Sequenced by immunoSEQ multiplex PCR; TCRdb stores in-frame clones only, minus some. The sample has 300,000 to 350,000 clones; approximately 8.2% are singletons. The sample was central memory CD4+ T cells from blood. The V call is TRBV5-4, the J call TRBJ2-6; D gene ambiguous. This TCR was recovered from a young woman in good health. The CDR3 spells CASSLELGNVLTF. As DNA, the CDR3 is TGTGCCAGCAGCCTGGAGTTGGGCAACGTCCTGACTTTC. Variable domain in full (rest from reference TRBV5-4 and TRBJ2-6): ETGVTQSPTHLIKTRGQQVTLRCSSQSGHNTVSWYQQALGQGPQFIFQYYREEENGRGNFPPRFSGLQFPNYSSELNVNALELDDSALYLCASSLELGNVLTFGAGSRLTVL.